The 30 T cell receptor beta chains listed next were all sequenced from one sample in a study of T cell responses to AZD1222 COVID-19 vaccine. Clones were sequenced by immunoSEQ multiplex PCR, and TCRdb holds only the in-frame ones, with some missing. The data contain approximately 70,000 clones, 88% of them singletons. The source was peripheral blood, collected 28 days after the second dose of the MenACWY control vaccine. Receptor source: an adult who received the MenACWY meningococcal vaccine as a control.

This chain connects TRBV11-3 to TRBJ2-1; 14 nucleotides match TRBD2. V lost 5 bases, J lost 1 base, and 1 base stayed unmatched. The germline gives CDR1 SGHNT, CDR2 YENEEA. This CDR3 spans 16 amino acids. The CDR3 DNA is TGTGCCAGCAGCCGGACTAGCGGGAGGTCCTACAATGAGCAGTTCTTC. Its protein is CASSRTSGRSYNEQFF.

V and J are TRBV19 and TRBJ1-1; TRBD1 is a possible D gene (6 bases). Per germline, CDR1 LNHDA and CDR2 SQIVND (reference sequence). The CDR3 length is 15 residues. V lost 9 bases and J 2 bases, leaving 19 bases between the germline ends. CDR3 nucleotide sequence: TGTGCCAGCCTTATCCCGGGACAAATTAACACTGAAGCTTTCTTT. Protein product: CASLIPGQINTEAFF.

This chain uses TRBV10-1 with TRBJ1-2; D possibly corresponds to TRBD1 (5 bases). Trimming removed 0 bases at V and 8 bases at J, with 19 bases between. There are 16 residues in the CDR3. Germline V gene sequence: CDR1 WNHNN, CDR2 SYGVQD (reference sequence). CDR3 residues: CASSESKQGPAAGYTF. CDR3 sequence (DNA): TGCGCCAGCAGTGAGTCGAAGCAGGGCCCAGCGGCGGGCTACACCTTC.

The chain links TRBV6-4 to TRBJ1-5; TRBD1 might be the D (6 bases). Germline V gene data show CDR1 as MRHNA and CDR2 as SNTAGT. V was clipped by 8 bases and J by 6 bases, with 14 bases between them. The CDR3 is made up of 13 amino acids. CDR3: CASSQQGGQPQHF. The DNA for the CDR3 is TGTGCCAGCTCCCAACAGGGAGGTCAGCCCCAGCATTTT.

The rearrangement joins TRBV28 to TRBJ1-2, with D unclear. The V gene's germline CDR1 is MDHEN and CDR2 SYDVKM. The germline V and J ends were trimmed by 4 bases and 2 bases, with 5 bases remaining between them. The CDR3 runs 12 residues. CDR3 sequence (DNA): TGTGCCAGCAGTTGGGAGAACTATGGCTACACCTTC. This sequence encodes CASSWENYGYTF.

This chain joins TRBV2 and TRBJ2-4, with D perhaps matching TRBD1 (5 bases). The germline V gene has CDR1 SNHLY and CDR2 FYNNEI. V gave up 3 bases and J gave up 4 bases, with 13 bases separating them. The CDR3 runs to 15 residues. CDR3 nucleotides: TGTGCCAGCAGTGATCCCTCAAGACAGAAAAACATTCAGTACTTC. This codes for CASSDPSRQKNIQYF.

V gene TRBV6-2 or TRBV6-3 combines with J gene TRBJ1-1; the D gene is possibly TRBD1 (6 bases). The CDR3 spans 17 residues. V lost 5 bases, J lost 0 bases, and 19 bases lay in between. The germline V gene encodes CDR1 MNHEY and CDR2 SVGEGT. CDR3 nucleotides: TGTGCCAGCAGTCCACTCCAACAGGGCATTTTGAACACTGAAGCTTTCTTT. It yields the protein CASSPLQQGILNTEAFF.

The chain uses TRBV7-3 and TRBJ1-1, with a possible D match to TRBD1 (5 bases). Germline V gene sequence: CDR1 SGHTA, CDR2 FQGTGA. Trimming left V 5 bases short and J 1 base short, with 8 bases between. There are 13 residues in the CDR3. Here the CDR3 reads CASSRGQNTEAFF. The CDR3 region has the DNA TGTGCCAGCAGCAGGGGTCAGAACACTGAAGCTTTCTTT.

The chain uses TRBV11-2 and TRBJ1-1, with TRBD1 matching 7 bases. The CDR3 spans 10 residues. Germline V CDR1 and CDR2: SGHAT, FQNNGV. V dropped 9 bases and J dropped 7; count of bases not matched to a gene: 2. The CDR3 nucleotides read TGTGCCAGTAGACAGGGTGAAGCTTTCTTT. As protein: CASRQGEAFF.

The chain joins TRBV6-1 to TRBJ1-1; TRBD1 is a possible D gene (5 bases). The CDR3 covers 17 residues. The V gene lost 3 bases and the J gene lost 2 bases, with 19 bases spanning the gap. Germline lookup yields CDR1 MNHNS and CDR2 SASEGT. The DNA of the CDR3 is TGTGCCAGCAGTGATCAGGGTTCCCGCCCTTTTAACACTGAAGCTTTCTTT. As protein: CASSDQGSRPFNTEAFF.

The V and J genes are TRBV7-2 and TRBJ1-5, with a tentative D call TRBD1 (5 bases). The CDR3 is made up of 15 amino acids. Germline V lookup: CDR1 SGHTA, CDR2 FQGNSA. Between the trimmed V and J ends, which lost 5 bases and 1 base, there was a span of 12 bases. The CDR3 sequence: CASSRSGGSNQPQHF. CDR3 coding DNA: TGTGCCAGCAGCCGTAGCGGGGGGAGCAATCAGCCCCAGCATTTT.

V and J are TRBV28 and TRBJ1-5; no clear D gene. The V gene's germline CDR1 is MDHEN and CDR2 SYDVKM. Trimming left V 1 base short and J 6 bases short, with 10 bases between. The CDR3 spans 14 residues. In nucleotides, the CDR3 is TGTGCCAGCAGTTTATCTCTCGCGGGTCAGCCCCAGCATTTT. This sequence encodes CASSLSLAGQPQHF.

This chain joins TRBV28 and TRBJ2-3, with TRBD1 matching 9 bases. CDR1 MDHEN and CDR2 SYDVKM come from the germline V gene. The CDR3 is 16 amino acids. V gave up 3 bases and J gave up 1 base; unmatched junction bases: 5. CDR3 sequence reads: CASSLPGQGGTDTQYF. The CDR3 DNA reads as TGTGCCAGCAGTTTGCCGGGACAGGGTGGCACAGATACGCAGTATTTT.

The chain couples TRBV2 to TRBJ1-1; no clear D. Germline CDR1 SNHLY, CDR2 FYNNEI. The CDR3 extends over 12 amino acids. V dropped 3 bases and J dropped 1 base, with 3 bases sitting between them. CDR3 amino acids: CASSERNTEAFF. Here the CDR3 DNA reads TGTGCCAGCAGTGAGAGGAACACTGAAGCTTTCTTT. Using reference TRBV2 and TRBJ1-1 for the parts outside the CDR3, the full variable domain is EPEVTQTPSHQVTQMGQEVILRCVPISNHLYFYWYRQILGQKVEFLVSFYNNEISEKSEIFDDQFSVERPDGSNFTLKIRSTKLEDSAMYFCASSERNTEAFFGQGTRLTVV.

The chain recombines TRBV2 with TRBJ2-4, with D perhaps given as TRBD1 or TRBD2 (5 bases each). This CDR3 is built from 12 residues. Germline V lookup: CDR1 SNHLY, CDR2 FYNNEI. V was shortened by 3 bases and J by 10 bases, with 10 bases between the two germline ends. Here the CDR3 reads CASSDRGGIQYF. CDR3 nucleotides: TGTGCCAGCAGTGATCGGGGCGGGATTCAGTACTTC.

Written as DNA, the CDR3 is TGTGCCAGCAGCCCCCTTACAGGGGGTTCACCCCTCCACTTT. Protein: CASSPLTGGSPLHF. J is TRBJ1-6 and V is TRBV14; 8 bases map to TRBD1. After removal of 4 bases from V and 9 bases from J, the junction contained 5 bases not matched to a gene. The length of the CDR3 is 14 residues. Germline CDR1 is SGHDN and CDR2 is FVKESK.

The chain carries TRBV28 and TRBJ1-4, with 7 bases that match TRBD1. J lost 2 bases, V lost 6 bases, and 3 bases had no gene match. There are 14 residues in the CDR3. Germline V gene lookup returns CDR1 MDHEN and CDR2 SYDVKM. Here the CDR3 reads CASSSRGTNEKLFF. Here the CDR3 DNA reads TGTGCCAGCAGCTCCAGGGGGACTAATGAAAAACTGTTTTTT.

By sample fraction, this clone is large (0.1 to 1%). V usage is TRBV6-1 and J usage is TRBJ1-5; a weak D match, TRBD1 (5 bases). CDR3 length equals 15 residues. Trimming pared 3 bases from V and 4 bases from J, leaving 13 bases between. CDR1 MNHNS and CDR2 SASEGT come from the germline V gene. The chain's CDR3 is CASSDRAGTNQPQHF. The CDR3, as DNA: TGTGCCAGCAGTGATCGGGCAGGGACTAATCAGCCCCAGCATTTT.

This chain uses TRBV7-8 with TRBJ1-2; 7 nucleotides match TRBD1. CDR3 length equals 18 residues. Germline V gene data show CDR1 as SGHVS and CDR2 as FQNEAQ. V shed 6 bases, J shed 0 bases, and the junction held 16 bases outside the gene matches. The CDR3 loop is CASSRVTGKGGPNYGYTF. The DNA of the CDR3 is TGTGCCAGCAGTCGAGTGACAGGGAAAGGGGGCCCTAACTATGGCTACACCTTC.

The rearrangement joins TRBV27 to TRBJ2-2, with 9 positions matching TRBD1. This CDR3 has 20 amino acids. Germline CDR1 MNHEY, CDR2 SMNVEV (reference sequence). J was trimmed by 6 bases and V by 4 bases; bases with no gene match: 21. The CDR3: CASSSQGAVRRLFVSGELFF. In DNA, the CDR3 is TGTGCCAGCAGTTCACAGGGGGCGGTCAGGCGTCTATTTGTTTCCGGGGAGCTGTTTTTT.

This clone was picked up one time. CDR3 loop: CASSLVGRIRRNYGYTF. The CDR3 DNA reads TGTGCCAGCAGCTTGGTGGGCAGGATTCGAAGGAACTATGGCTACACCTTC. The J gene is TRBJ1-2, the V gene TRBV5-6; D not resolved. This CDR3 is 17 amino acids long. CDR1 and CDR2 from the germline V gene are SGHDT and YYEEEE. The ends were cut back, 0 bases at V and 2 bases at J, with 17 bases in the middle.

The chain combines TRBV2 with TRBJ2-7; 9 nucleotides align to TRBD2. The CDR3 sequence is 13 residues long. Germline loops: CDR1 SNHLY, CDR2 FYNNEI. The V segment lost 11 bases and the J segment 5 bases; nucleotides outside the gene matches: 10. In DNA form, the CDR3 reads TGTGCCGAGGGAGCTAGCGGGACCGACGAGCAGTACTTC. Translation gives CAEGASGTDEQYF. Supplemented by reference TRBV2 and TRBJ2-7, the full variable domain reads EPEVTQTPSHQVTQMGQEVILRCVPISNHLYFYWYRQILGQKVEFLVSFYNNEISEKSEIFDDQFSVERPDGSNFTLKIRSTKLEDSAMYFCAEGASGTDEQYFGPGTRLTVT.

A few counts support this clone. CDR3 bases: TGCGCCAGCAAATTGGGGGGTTCGAACACTGAAGCTTTCTTT. Translating gives CASKLGGSNTEAFF. This chain links TRBV5-1 with TRBJ1-1, with D perhaps matching TRBD1 (5 bases). This CDR3 region has 14 residues. Germline V gene lookup returns CDR1 SGHRS and CDR2 YFSETQ. Trimming shortened V by 6 bases and J by 1 base, and 13 bases separated the two germline ends.

The V and J genes are TRBV18 and TRBJ2-5; D call uncertain. The CDR3 has 13 amino acids. Trimming removed 2 bases at V and 5 bases at J, with 9 bases between. Germline V gene sequence: CDR1 KGHSH, CDR2 LQKENI. CDR3: CASSPSGEETQYF. The CDR3 DNA follows: TGTGCCAGCTCACCATCCGGAGAGGAGACCCAGTACTTC.

The J gene is TRBJ2-7, the V gene TRBV28; 8 bases match TRBD2. The trim removed 6 bases at V and 4 bases at J, leaving 8 bases unmatched. The CDR3 is 14 amino acids. Germline CDR1 and CDR2: MDHEN and SYDVKM. Here the CDR3 reads CASSSGGIGYEQYF. The CDR3 DNA is TGTGCCAGCAGCTCGGGAGGGATAGGTTACGAGCAGTACTTC.

The rearrangement joins TRBV5-1 to TRBJ2-7, with TRBD1 matching over 7 bases. V lost 3 bases and J lost 2; bases outside the gene matches: 5. Germline CDR1 is SGHRS and CDR2 is YFSETQ. CDR3 length: 14 residues. The CDR3 nucleotides are TGCGCCAGCAGCTCAGGACAGGACCCCTACGAGCAGTACTTC. Protein: CASSSGQDPYEQYF.

The chain is built from TRBV9 and TRBJ2-2, with D unclear. The germline CDR1 and CDR2 sequences are SGDLS and YYNGEE. The CDR3 is 13 residues long. V was clipped by 0 bases and J by 6 bases, with 6 bases between them. The CDR3 region has the DNA TGTGCCAGCAGCGTAGAAGTCTCCGGGGAGCTGTTTTTT. The encoded protein is CASSVEVSGELFF.

CDR3 nucleotide sequence: TGTGCCAGCAGTTTTCACCCGAACACTGAAGCTTTCTTT. This sequence encodes CASSFHPNTEAFF. The chain combines TRBV12-3 or TRBV12-4 with TRBJ1-1; D not resolved. V was clipped by 3 bases and J by 1 base, with 6 bases between them. CDR3 length equals 13 residues.

The J gene is TRBJ1-2, the V gene TRBV20-1; D unclear. The CDR3 is 11 residues long. Trimming removed 1 base at V and 6 bases at J, with 6 bases between. CDR1 DFQATT and CDR2 SNEGSKA come from the germline V gene (reference sequence). The CDR3 nucleotides are TGCAGTGCTAGAGTCGTAAATGGCTACACCTTC. Translation gives CSARVVNGYTF.

The rearrangement uses TRBV11-2 and TRBJ2-2; maybe TRBD1 (6 bases). Germline-derived CDR1 and CDR2 are SGHAT and FQNNGV. V was cut by 0 bases and J by 2 bases, with 13 bases left in between. CDR3 length: 17 residues. The CDR3 is CASSLDPRTANTGELFF. For the CDR3, the DNA is TGTGCCAGCAGCTTAGATCCAAGGACAGCTAACACCGGGGAGCTGTTTTTT.